This T cell receptor beta chain stems from a study of molecular identifiers for immune sequencing clone quantification. TCRdb independently ran MiXCR on the PCR reads; one entry per CDR3 protein. The table has roughly 93,000 distinct CDR3 sequences, 15% to 20% seen once. There are many counts of this clonotype. Germline V gene lookup returns CDR1 DFQATT and CDR2 SNEGSKA (reference sequence). The length of the CDR3 is 14 residues. V shed 1 base and J shed 0 bases, with 10 bases lying between them. The chain carries TRBV20-1 and TRBJ2-7; D may be TRBD2 (5 bases). The specimen sequenced was naive CD8+ T cells from blood, with Jurkat cell RNA spiked in. Documented subset: FACS-sorted CD8+CD4-CCR7+CD45RA+ naive T cells. This clonotype was obtained from a human donor in good health. Some libraries in this study had Jurkat cell RNA spiked in. The CDR3 loop is CSARGQRASYEQYF. Here the CDR3 DNA reads TGCAGTGCTAGAGGTCAGAGGGCCTCCTACGAGCAGTACTTC.